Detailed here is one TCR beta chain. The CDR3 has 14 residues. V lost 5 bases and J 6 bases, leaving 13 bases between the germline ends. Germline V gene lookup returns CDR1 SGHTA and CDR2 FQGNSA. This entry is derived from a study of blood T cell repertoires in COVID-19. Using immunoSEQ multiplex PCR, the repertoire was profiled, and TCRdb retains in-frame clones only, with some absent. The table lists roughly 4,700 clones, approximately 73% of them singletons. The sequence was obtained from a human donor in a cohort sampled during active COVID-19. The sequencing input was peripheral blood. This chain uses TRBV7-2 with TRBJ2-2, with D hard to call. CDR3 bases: TGTGCCAGCAGCCCGCTTGGGCCTGCCGGGGAGCTGTTTTTT. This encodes CASSPLGPAGELFF.